A selection of T cell receptor beta chains follows, all from one sample in a study of identical twins. TCRdb re-derived calls from the 5' RACE reads in MiXCR, one entry per CDR3 protein. The table shows fewer than 800,000 distinct CDR3 sequences, with around 7.4% occurring only once. These sequences were also reported in another study, on yellow fever vaccine responses in identical twins.

Material for sequencing was PBMCs. The origin of the receptors is a woman between 18 and 30 years old in good health. Each CDR3 is given with its conserved first and last residue. The order of the fields is D gene, J gene, clone size, V gene, CDR3 length, CDR3 DNA, CDR3 protein. A D gene is named only where the DNA matches it firmly. A clone size is listed for some rows: how often the clone was seen (once, few, many), or a class if it is expanded.

d_gene: -
j_gene: TRBJ1-1
abundance: few
v_gene: TRBV3-1
len: 13
CDR3nt: TGTGCCAGCAGCAACTCGGTTTGGACTGAAGCTTTCTTT
CDR3aa: CASSNSVWTEAFF

d_gene: -
j_gene: TRBJ2-7
abundance: many
v_gene: TRBV28
len: 11
CDR3nt: TGTGCCAGCAGTCTCAAGTACGAGCAGTACTTC
CDR3aa: CASSLKYEQYF

d_gene: -
j_gene: TRBJ1-5
abundance: many
v_gene: TRBV2
len: 14
CDR3nt: TGTGCCAGCAGTGAAGCCTCGGCGAATCAGCCCCAGCATTTT
CDR3aa: CASSEASANQPQHF

d_gene: -
j_gene: TRBJ2-4
abundance: many
v_gene: TRBV20-1
len: 13
CDR3nt: TGCAGTGCTTTCCGGGGCGGCAAAAACATTCAGTACTTC
CDR3aa: CSAFRGGKNIQYF

d_gene: -
j_gene: TRBJ1-1
abundance: many
v_gene: TRBV7-9
len: 15
CDR3nt: TGTGCCAGCAGCTTAGATGCCGTTCTAGGCGCTGAAGCTTTCTTT
CDR3aa: CASSLDAVLGAEAFF

d_gene: TRBD1
j_gene: TRBJ2-3
abundance: many
v_gene: TRBV7-2
len: 16
CDR3nt: TGTGCCAGCAGCTTAGCGGCAGGGGGCGGCACAGATACGCAGTATTTT
CDR3aa: CASSLAAGGGTDTQYF

d_gene: TRBD1
j_gene: TRBJ2-5
abundance: few
v_gene: TRBV29-1
len: 13
CDR3nt: TGCAGCGCTCCGACAGGGGGTGGAGAGACCCAGTACTTC
CDR3aa: CSAPTGGGETQYF

d_gene: TRBD2
j_gene: TRBJ2-7
abundance: few
v_gene: TRBV7-9
len: 15
CDR3nt: TGTGCCAGCAGCTTAGTTACGGGAGGGGCTACCGAGCAGTACTTC
CDR3aa: CASSLVTGGATEQYF

d_gene: TRBD1
j_gene: TRBJ1-3
abundance: few
v_gene: TRBV20-1
len: 14
CDR3nt: TGCAGTGCTAGAGATAGCAGGGGGCCGAACACCATATATTTT
CDR3aa: CSARDSRGPNTIYF

d_gene: -
j_gene: TRBJ2-7
abundance: few
v_gene: TRBV6-5
len: 15
CDR3nt: TGTGCCAGCAGTTATGACCCCGTGAGCTCCTACGAGCAGTACTTC
CDR3aa: CASSYDPVSSYEQYF

d_gene: TRBD1
j_gene: TRBJ1-1
abundance: -
v_gene: TRBV3-1
len: 12
CDR3nt: TGTGCCAGCAGCCAAAGGGACAGGGAAGCTTTCTTT
CDR3aa: CASSQRDREAFF

d_gene: TRBD1
j_gene: TRBJ2-3
abundance: many
v_gene: TRBV5-1
len: 15
CDR3nt: TGCGCCAGCAGCTTGACAGGGGGACGGACAGATACGCAGTATTTT
CDR3aa: CASSLTGGRTDTQYF

d_gene: -
j_gene: TRBJ2-1
abundance: -
v_gene: TRBV10-3
len: 16
CDR3nt: TGTGCCATCAGTGAGGCACAATCACCGACGGAGAATGAGCAGTTCTTC
CDR3aa: CAISEAQSPTENEQFF

d_gene: TRBD1
j_gene: TRBJ2-2
abundance: -
v_gene: TRBV2
len: 14
CDR3nt: TGTGCCAGCACCGGGACAGAGTACACCGGGGAGCTGTTTTTT
CDR3aa: CASTGTEYTGELFF

d_gene: TRBD1
j_gene: TRBJ1-2
abundance: many
v_gene: TRBV20-1
len: 13
CDR3nt: TGCAGCTCCAGGGACAGGGGTTTTTATGGCTACACCTTC
CDR3aa: CSSRDRGFYGYTF

d_gene: -
j_gene: TRBJ2-5
abundance: few
v_gene: TRBV7-6
len: 14
CDR3nt: TGTGCCAGCAGCTTAGCGGTTAGCGGAGAGACCCAGTACTTC
CDR3aa: CASSLAVSGETQYF

d_gene: TRBD2
j_gene: TRBJ2-7
abundance: -
v_gene: TRBV9
len: 15
CDR3nt: TGTGCCAGCAGCGGACGACTAGCGGGAGTTGGCGAGCAGTACTTC
CDR3aa: CASSGRLAGVGEQYF

d_gene: -
j_gene: TRBJ2-1
abundance: many
v_gene: TRBV2
len: 13
CDR3nt: TGTGCCAGCACAGGGAGCTCCTACAATGAGCAGTTCTTC
CDR3aa: CASTGSSYNEQFF

d_gene: TRBD1
j_gene: TRBJ2-1
abundance: -
v_gene: TRBV5-1
len: 17
CDR3nt: TGCGCCACTTCATATCGGGACAGGGGAGTCTCTATCAATGAGCAGTTCTTC
CDR3aa: CATSYRDRGVSINEQFF

d_gene: TRBD2
j_gene: TRBJ2-7
abundance: -
v_gene: TRBV7-6
len: 14
CDR3nt: TGTGCCAGCACCTCCGGTTCGCTAGCGGGCGATCAGTACTTC
CDR3aa: CASTSGSLAGDQYF

d_gene: TRBD2
j_gene: TRBJ2-7
abundance: -
v_gene: TRBV7-9
len: 17
CDR3nt: TGTGCCAGCAGCCCCGCCGGGGGCGGGAGGGATACCTACGAGCAGTACTTC
CDR3aa: CASSPAGGGRDTYEQYF

d_gene: -
j_gene: TRBJ2-5
abundance: many
v_gene: TRBV7-9
len: 13
CDR3nt: TGTGCCAGCCGTACGACAACTCAAGAGACCCAGTACTTC
CDR3aa: CASRTTTQETQYF

d_gene: TRBD1
j_gene: TRBJ2-5
abundance: few
v_gene: TRBV4-1
len: 15
CDR3nt: TGCGCCAGCAGCCACCTGACAGGGGGCGCGGAGACCCAGTACTTC
CDR3aa: CASSHLTGGAETQYF

d_gene: -
j_gene: TRBJ2-2
abundance: few
v_gene: TRBV20-1
len: 13
CDR3nt: TGCAGTGCTAGAGAAATAAACACCGGGGAGCTGTTTTTT
CDR3aa: CSAREINTGELFF

d_gene: TRBD2
j_gene: TRBJ2-1
abundance: few
v_gene: TRBV15
len: 19
CDR3nt: TGTGCCACCAGCAGAGCGGGCGTGCTAGCGGGGGCCCGCTACAGTGAGCAGTTCTTC
CDR3aa: CATSRAGVLAGARYSEQFF

d_gene: TRBD2
j_gene: TRBJ2-7
abundance: many
v_gene: TRBV29-1
len: 14
CDR3nt: TGCAGCGTTACCCCGGGACTACACCACTACGAGCAGTACTTC
CDR3aa: CSVTPGLHHYEQYF

d_gene: -
j_gene: TRBJ2-5
abundance: few
v_gene: TRBV29-1
len: 13
CDR3nt: TGCAGCGTTGAGACTCTGTACCAAGAGACCCAGTACTTC
CDR3aa: CSVETLYQETQYF

d_gene: -
j_gene: TRBJ2-7
abundance: few
v_gene: TRBV5-1
len: 12
CDR3nt: TGCGCCAGCAGCCTCAGGGTCCACGAGCAGTACTTC
CDR3aa: CASSLRVHEQYF

d_gene: -
j_gene: TRBJ1-1
abundance: -
v_gene: TRBV9
len: 13
CDR3nt: TGTGCCAGCAGCGTAGGCCAGTACACTGAAGCTTTCTTT
CDR3aa: CASSVGQYTEAFF

d_gene: TRBD1
j_gene: TRBJ2-5
abundance: few
v_gene: TRBV6-5
len: 16
CDR3nt: TGTGCCAGCAGTTACTCTCGGACAGGGAGCGAAGAGACCCAGTACTTC
CDR3aa: CASSYSRTGSEETQYF

d_gene: TRBD2
j_gene: TRBJ2-5
abundance: many
v_gene: TRBV3-1
len: 12
CDR3nt: TGTGCCAGCAGCGTAGCGGGAGAGACCCAGTACTTC
CDR3aa: CASSVAGETQYF

d_gene: -
j_gene: TRBJ2-3
abundance: -
v_gene: TRBV6-1
len: 14
CDR3nt: TGTGCCAGCAGTCCCCAAACAGGCTATGATACGCAGTATTTT
CDR3aa: CASSPQTGYDTQYF

d_gene: -
j_gene: TRBJ1-2
abundance: -
v_gene: TRBV5-6
len: 15
CDR3nt: TGTGCCAGCAGCTTCCTCGACAGGAATAACTATGGCTACACCTTC
CDR3aa: CASSFLDRNNYGYTF

d_gene: -
j_gene: TRBJ2-5
abundance: few
v_gene: TRBV3-1
len: 13
CDR3nt: TGTGCCAGCAGCCCCGGGATCTTGGAGACCCAGTACTTC
CDR3aa: CASSPGILETQYF

d_gene: -
j_gene: TRBJ1-1
abundance: few
v_gene: TRBV11-2
len: 17
CDR3nt: TGTGCCAGCAGCTTAGATAGGAGGATGTACCCGCTGGCTGAAGCTTTCTTT
CDR3aa: CASSLDRRMYPLAEAFF

d_gene: -
j_gene: TRBJ1-6
abundance: few
v_gene: TRBV10-3
len: 19
CDR3nt: TGTGCCATCAGTGACTCCCCGGCGGGGAAGAGCTCCTATAATTCACCCCTCCACTTT
CDR3aa: CAISDSPAGKSSYNSPLHF

d_gene: TRBD2
j_gene: TRBJ2-1
abundance: -
v_gene: TRBV12-3/TRBV12-4
len: 15
CDR3nt: TGTGCCAGCAGTTTACCTGGGACTAGTTGGAATGAGCAGTTCTTC
CDR3aa: CASSLPGTSWNEQFF

d_gene: TRBD2
j_gene: TRBJ2-4
abundance: -
v_gene: TRBV2
len: 17
CDR3nt: TGTGCCAGCAGTGACGGACTAGCGGGGCTAGCCAAAAACATTCAGTACTTC
CDR3aa: CASSDGLAGLAKNIQYF

d_gene: -
j_gene: TRBJ2-1
abundance: few
v_gene: TRBV10-3
len: 16
CDR3nt: TGTGCCATCAGTGACTTTGACAAGAGCAGATACAATGAGCAGTTCTTC
CDR3aa: CAISDFDKSRYNEQFF

d_gene: TRBD1
j_gene: TRBJ2-3
abundance: many
v_gene: TRBV20-1
len: 14
CDR3nt: TGCAGTGCTAGGGCTGGACAGGGGGCAAATACGCAGTATTTT
CDR3aa: CSARAGQGANTQYF

d_gene: -
j_gene: TRBJ2-7
abundance: -
v_gene: TRBV3-1
len: 18
CDR3nt: TGTGCCAGCTCCCAATTGCCCCCTTGGAGGGAATACTCCTACGAGCAGTACTTC
CDR3aa: CASSQLPPWREYSYEQYF

d_gene: TRBD1
j_gene: TRBJ2-5
abundance: -
v_gene: TRBV11-2
len: 15
CDR3nt: TGTGCCAGCAGCCAAGAGACAGGGTGGAAAGAGACCCAGTACTTC
CDR3aa: CASSQETGWKETQYF

d_gene: TRBD1
j_gene: TRBJ2-3
abundance: many
v_gene: TRBV6-5
len: 17
CDR3nt: TGTGCCAGCAGTTACTCCCGGACAGGGAGTATCACAGATACGCAGTATTTT
CDR3aa: CASSYSRTGSITDTQYF